This TCR beta chain was captured in a study of technical replicates of blood from a handful of donors. The V gene lost 3 bases and the J gene lost 0 bases, with 15 bases spanning the gap. The CDR3 sequence is 17 residues long. Germline values: CDR1 KGHSH, CDR2 LQKENI. Here immunoSEQ multiplex PCR was the method, and the copy in TCRdb shows in-frame clones only, minus some. The sample has approximately 90,000 clones; 95% are singletons. This receptor was identified in a human donor in good health. The gene calls are TRBV18 and TRBJ2-4; tentatively, D is TRBD2 (5 bases). The sample was T cells isolated from PBMCs. The CDR3 DNA reads TGTGCCAGCTCACCGGGAACTAGTCCTCTAGCCAAAAACATTCAGTACTTC. Its translation is CASSPGTSPLAKNIQYF.